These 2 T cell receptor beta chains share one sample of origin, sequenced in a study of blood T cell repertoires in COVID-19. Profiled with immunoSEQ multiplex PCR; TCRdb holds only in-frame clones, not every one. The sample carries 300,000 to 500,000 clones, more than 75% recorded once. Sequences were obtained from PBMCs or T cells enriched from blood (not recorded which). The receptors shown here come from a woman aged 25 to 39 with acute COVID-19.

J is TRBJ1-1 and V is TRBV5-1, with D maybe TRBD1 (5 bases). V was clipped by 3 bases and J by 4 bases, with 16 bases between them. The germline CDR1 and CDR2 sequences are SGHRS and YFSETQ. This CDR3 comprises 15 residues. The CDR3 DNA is TGCGCCAGCAGCTGGACGAGAGCGGGGGGCACTGAAGCTTTCTTT. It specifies CASSWTRAGGTEAFF.

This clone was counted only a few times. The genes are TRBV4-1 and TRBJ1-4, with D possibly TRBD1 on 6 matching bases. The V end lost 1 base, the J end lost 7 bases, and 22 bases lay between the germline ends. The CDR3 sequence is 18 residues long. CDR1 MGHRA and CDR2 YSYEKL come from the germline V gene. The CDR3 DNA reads TGCGCCAGCAGCCAAGTAGGTGGGATGGGGGCAGGCGTTGAAAAACTGTTTTTT. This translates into CASSQVGGMGAGVEKLFF.